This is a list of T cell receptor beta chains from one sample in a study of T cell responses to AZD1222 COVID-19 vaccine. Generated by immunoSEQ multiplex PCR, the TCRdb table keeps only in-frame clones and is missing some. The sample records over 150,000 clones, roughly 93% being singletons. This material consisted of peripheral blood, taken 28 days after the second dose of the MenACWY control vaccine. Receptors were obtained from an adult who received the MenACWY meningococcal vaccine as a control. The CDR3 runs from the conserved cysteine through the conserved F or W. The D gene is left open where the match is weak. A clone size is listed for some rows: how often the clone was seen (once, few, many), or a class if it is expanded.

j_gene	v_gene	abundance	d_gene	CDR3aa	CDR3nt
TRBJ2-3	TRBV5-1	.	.	CASSLEGLTSTDTQYF	TGCGCCAGCAGCTTGGAAGGACTGACGAGCACAGATACGCAGTATTTT
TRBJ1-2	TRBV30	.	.	CAWSFFNYGYTF	TGTGCCTGGAGTTTCTTTAACTATGGCTACACCTTC
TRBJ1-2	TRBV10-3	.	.	CAISEFQESYTF	TGTGCCATCAGTGAGTTTCAGGAGAGTTACACCTTC
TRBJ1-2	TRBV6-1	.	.	CASSDSWTAGSYGYTF	TGTGCCAGCAGTGATTCCTGGACAGCCGGGAGCTATGGCTACACCTTC
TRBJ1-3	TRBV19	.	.	CASSIIGASGNTIYF	TGTGCCAGTAGCATTATAGGGGCGTCGGGAAACACCATATATTTT
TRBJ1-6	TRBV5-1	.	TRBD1	CASSTGTDNSPLHF	TGCGCCAGCAGTACCGGGACAGATAATTCACCCCTCCACTTT
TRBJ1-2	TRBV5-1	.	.	CASGIPDDRLADGYTF	TGCGCCAGCGGAATACCCGATGACAGGTTAGCGGATGGCTACACCTTC
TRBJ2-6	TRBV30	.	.	CASIRRYNRANVLTF	TGTGCTTCCATCCGACGGTATAACAGGGCCAACGTCCTGACTTTC
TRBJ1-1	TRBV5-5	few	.	CASKSQGGRTEAFF	TGTGCCAGCAAATCACAGGGAGGAAGGACTGAAGCTTTCTTT
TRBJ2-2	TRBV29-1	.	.	CSVEGAPNTGELFF	TGCAGCGTTGAAGGGGCTCCGAACACCGGGGAGCTGTTTTTT
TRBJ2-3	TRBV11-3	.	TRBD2	CASSLERGVLPDTQYF	TGTGCCAGCAGCTTAGAGCGGGGGGTCCTGCCAGATACGCAGTATTTT
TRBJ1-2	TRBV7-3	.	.	CASSLNSGANGYTF	TGTGCCAGCAGCTTAAATTCGGGGGCCAATGGCTACACCTTC
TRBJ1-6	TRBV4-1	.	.	CASSEGVLYNSPLHF	TGCGCCAGCAGCGAGGGGGTCCTCTATAATTCACCCCTCCACTTT
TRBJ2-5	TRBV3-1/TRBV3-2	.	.	CASSQLGLVETQYF	TGTGCCAGCAGCCAGCTAGGGCTCGTCGAGACCCAGTACTTC
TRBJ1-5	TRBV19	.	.	CASSIVDGYSNQPQHF	TGTGCCAGTAGTATAGTGGACGGATATAGCAATCAGCCCCAGCATTTT
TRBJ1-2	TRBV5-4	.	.	CASREQGSNYGYTF	TGTGCCAGCAGAGAACAGGGCTCTAACTATGGCTACACCTTC
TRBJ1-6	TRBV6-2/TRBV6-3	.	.	CASSYSPAGGTLHF	TGTGCCAGCAGTTACTCCCCCGCCGGGGGAACTCTCCACTTT
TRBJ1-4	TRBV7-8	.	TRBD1	CASSPWGQGWEKLFF	TGTGCCAGCAGCCCGTGGGGACAGGGTTGGGAAAAACTGTTTTTT
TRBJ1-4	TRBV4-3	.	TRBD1	CASSQSGGNNEKLFF	TGCGCCAGCAGCCAGTCAGGGGGAAATAATGAAAAACTGTTTTTT
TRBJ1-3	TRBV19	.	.	CASRPDGTGNTIYF	TGTGCCAGTAGACCGGACGGAACTGGAAACACCATATATTTT
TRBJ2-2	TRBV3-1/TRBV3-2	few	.	CASSHRANTGELFF	TGTGCCAGCAGCCACAGGGCGAACACCGGGGAGCTGTTTTTT
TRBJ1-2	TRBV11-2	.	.	CASRGWGDRKGYGYTF	TGTGCCAGCAGAGGGTGGGGGGACCGAAAGGGGTATGGCTACACCTTC
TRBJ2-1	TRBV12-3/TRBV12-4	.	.	CASSFGGNNEQFF	TGTGCCAGCAGTTTTGGCGGGAACAATGAGCAGTTCTTC
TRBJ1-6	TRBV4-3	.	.	CASSLKVVDNSPLHF	TGCGCCAGCAGCCTAAAAGTGGTAGACAATTCACCCCTCCACTTT
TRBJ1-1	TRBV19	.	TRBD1	CASSRPYQGAPMNTEAFF	TGTGCCAGTAGTAGACCCTATCAGGGGGCACCTATGAACACTGAAGCTTTCTTT
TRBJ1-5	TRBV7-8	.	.	CASSLDATGGNQPQHF	TGTGCCAGCAGCTTAGACGCAACCGGGGGCAATCAGCCCCAGCATTTT
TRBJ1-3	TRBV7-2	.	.	CASSPDAGHSGNTIYF	TGTGCCAGCAGCCCCGACGCGGGGCATTCTGGAAACACCATATATTTT
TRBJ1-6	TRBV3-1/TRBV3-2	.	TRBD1	CASKGQGIASNSPLHF	TGTGCCAGCAAAGGACAGGGGATAGCATCTAATTCACCCCTCCACTTT
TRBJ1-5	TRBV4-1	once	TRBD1	CASSLTGIGQPQHF	TGCGCCAGCAGCCTGACAGGGATTGGACAGCCCCAGCATTTT
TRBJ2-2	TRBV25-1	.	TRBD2	CASRGLAGAGELFF	TGTGCCAGCAGGGGACTAGCGGGGGCCGGGGAGCTGTTTTTT
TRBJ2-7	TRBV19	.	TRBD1	CASSPLTGGYEQYF	TGTGCCAGTAGTCCTTTGACAGGGGGCTACGAGCAGTACTTC
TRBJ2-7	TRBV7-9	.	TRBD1	CASSRDRGEANYEQYF	TGTGCCAGCAGCCGAGACAGGGGCGAGGCCAATTACGAGCAGTACTTC
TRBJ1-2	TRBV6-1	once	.	CASSEGEPYGYTF	TGTGCCAGCAGTGAAGGGGAACCTTATGGCTACACCTTC
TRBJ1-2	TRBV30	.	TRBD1	CAWGTGGPGGYTF	TGTGCCTGGGGGACAGGAGGCCCCGGTGGCTACACCTTC
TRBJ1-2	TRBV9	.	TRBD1	CASSVGQGPYGYTF	TGTGCCAGCAGCGTGGGACAGGGTCCCTATGGCTACACCTTC
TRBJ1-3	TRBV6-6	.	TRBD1	CASSSQGGPGNTIYF	TGTGCCAGCAGCTCACAGGGGGGTCCTGGAAACACCATATATTTT
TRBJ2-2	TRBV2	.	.	CASSSTRNTGELFF	TGTGCCAGCAGTAGTACCCGAAACACCGGGGAGCTGTTTTTT
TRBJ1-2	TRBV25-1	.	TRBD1	CASSGRDRQFNYGYTF	TGTGCCAGCAGTGGCCGGGACAGGCAATTTAACTATGGCTACACCTTC
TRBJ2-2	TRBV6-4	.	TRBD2	CASSPRAGANTGELFF	TGTGCCAGCAGTCCCCGAGCGGGGGCGAACACCGGGGAGCTGTTTTTT
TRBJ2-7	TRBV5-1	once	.	CASSLVQGKAYEQYF	TGCGCCAGCAGCTTGGTCCAGGGGAAAGCCTACGAGCAGTACTTC
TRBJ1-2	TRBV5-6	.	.	CASSLPGEGYTF	TGTGCCAGCAGCCTCCCGGGGGAAGGCTACACCTTC
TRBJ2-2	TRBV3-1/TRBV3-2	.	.	CASSQGTLNTGELFF	TGTGCCAGCAGCCAAGGGACACTTAACACCGGGGAGCTGTTTTTT
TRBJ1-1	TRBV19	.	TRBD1	CASSTQGQGGTEAFF	TGTGCCAGTAGTACCCAGGGACAGGGGGGGACTGAAGCTTTCTTT
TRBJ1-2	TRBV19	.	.	CASSIVSTANYGYTF	TGTGCCAGTAGTATTGTATCGACCGCGAACTATGGCTACACCTTC
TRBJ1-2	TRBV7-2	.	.	CASSLEIYGYTF	TGTGCCAGCAGCTTAGAGATATATGGCTACACCTTC
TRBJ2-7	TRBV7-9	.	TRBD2	CASSLASGGTYEQYF	TGTGCCAGCAGCTTAGCCAGCGGGGGTACCTACGAGCAGTACTTC
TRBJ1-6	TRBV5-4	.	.	CASSKGGGGNSPLHF	TGTGCCAGCAGCAAGGGAGGGGGGGGTAATTCACCCCTCCACTTT
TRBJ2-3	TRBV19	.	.	CASSIDRTDTQYF	TGTGCCAGTAGTATAGATCGCACAGATACGCAGTATTTT
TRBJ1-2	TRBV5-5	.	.	CASSSDLVDSNYGYTF	TGTGCCAGCAGCTCCGACTTAGTGGACAGCAACTATGGCTACACCTTC
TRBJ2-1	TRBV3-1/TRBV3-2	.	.	CASSLGPEQFF	TGTGCCAGCAGCCTAGGGCCAGAGCAGTTCTTC
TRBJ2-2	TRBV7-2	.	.	CASSLPGLYTGELFF	TGTGCCAGCAGCTTACCGGGACTCTACACCGGGGAGCTGTTTTTT
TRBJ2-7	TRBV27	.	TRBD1	CASSGQGRSVYEQYF	TGTGCCAGCAGTGGACAGGGAAGGTCGGTCTACGAGCAGTACTTC